These T cell receptor beta chains were read from a single sample in a study of T cells in localized non-small cell lung cancer. Method: immunoSEQ multiplex PCR; TCRdb's copy keeps in-frame clones and lacks some. The table lists about 59,000 clones, about 89% of them singletons, with just under 20% in the top ten. Sequences were derived from peripheral blood, sampled before any cancer treatment. These receptors all stem from a man aged 35 to 70 with stage I lung adenocarcinoma. The CDR3 runs from the conserved cysteine through the conserved F or W. A D gene is named only where the DNA matches it firmly. The size of a clone is reported for some rows only, either as once, few or many, or as a class for expanded clones.

D gene: -; V gene: TRBV1; clone size: -; J gene: TRBJ2-5; CDR3 DNA: TGCACCAGCAGCCAAGATGGGACTAGCGGGCCGGGTGAGACCCAGTACTTC; CDR3 protein: CTSSQDGTSGPGETQYF
D gene: TRBD2; V gene: TRBV10-2; clone size: once; J gene: TRBJ2-7; CDR3 DNA: TGCGCCAGCAGTGAGTCAGGTAGCGGGAGGTCTGAGCAGTACTTC; CDR3 protein: CASSESGSGRSEQYF
D gene: -; V gene: TRBV7-8; clone size: -; J gene: TRBJ2-7; CDR3 DNA: TGTGCCAGCCGTGGGGGGAGCTCCTACGAGCAGTACTTC; CDR3 protein: CASRGGSSYEQYF
D gene: -; V gene: TRBV5-5; clone size: -; J gene: TRBJ1-5; CDR3 DNA: TGTGCCAGCAGCTTGGCAGGGTTCGGGAGCAATCAGCCCCAGCATTTT; CDR3 protein: CASSLAGFGSNQPQHF
D gene: -; V gene: TRBV5-5; clone size: few; J gene: TRBJ2-3; CDR3 DNA: TGTGCCAGCAGCTTGAGGGTGACAGATACGCAGTATTTT; CDR3 protein: CASSLRVTDTQYF
D gene: -; V gene: TRBV6-5; clone size: -; J gene: TRBJ2-7; CDR3 DNA: TGTGCCAGCCGGGACCGGGACAAATTCTACGAGCAGTACTTC; CDR3 protein: CASRDRDKFYEQYF
D gene: -; V gene: TRBV5-4; clone size: -; J gene: TRBJ2-7; CDR3 DNA: TGTGCCAGCAGCGGGGCCCCCCTTCTGGAGCAGTACTTC; CDR3 protein: CASSGAPLLEQYF
D gene: -; V gene: TRBV4-1; clone size: -; J gene: TRBJ2-7; CDR3 DNA: TGCGCCAGCAGCCACCGAGAGGGCGGTTACGAGCAGTACTTC; CDR3 protein: CASSHREGGYEQYF
D gene: TRBD1; V gene: TRBV29-1; clone size: -; J gene: TRBJ2-2; CDR3 DNA: TGCAGCGTTGAAGGGGACAGGGGAACCGGGGAGCTGTTTTTT; CDR3 protein: CSVEGDRGTGELFF
D gene: -; V gene: TRBV27; clone size: -; J gene: TRBJ2-1; CDR3 DNA: TGTGCCAGCAGTACTGCAGCTTCACGCTCCTACAATGAGCAGTTCTTC; CDR3 protein: CASSTAASRSYNEQFF
D gene: TRBD1; V gene: TRBV4-1; clone size: -; J gene: TRBJ1-4; CDR3 DNA: TGCGCCAGCAGCCTCAACAGGGGGCGAGGTGAAAAACTGTTTTTT; CDR3 protein: CASSLNRGRGEKLFF
D gene: -; V gene: TRBV18; clone size: -; J gene: TRBJ2-2; CDR3 DNA: TGTGCCAGCTCACCAATACCGGGACTCAGCACCGGGGAGCTGTTTTTT; CDR3 protein: CASSPIPGLSTGELFF
D gene: -; V gene: TRBV28; clone size: -; J gene: TRBJ2-5; CDR3 DNA: TGTGCCAGCAGTCCGACTTTGGCAGTGAGCCCCCAGTACTTC; CDR3 protein: CASSPTLAVSPQYF
D gene: TRBD1; V gene: TRBV19; clone size: -; J gene: TRBJ2-1; CDR3 DNA: TGTGCCAGTAGTATGACAGGGAGTGGGTACAATGAGCAGTTCTTC; CDR3 protein: CASSMTGSGYNEQFF
D gene: -; V gene: TRBV7-2; clone size: -; J gene: TRBJ1-2; CDR3 DNA: TGTGCCAGCAGCCCTGGAATCTACAGGCGCGGGGGATCTGGCTACACCTTC; CDR3 protein: CASSPGIYRRGGSGYTF
D gene: -; V gene: TRBV29-1; clone size: -; J gene: TRBJ1-6; CDR3 DNA: TGCAGCGTCTCCAACCGGACCATAAGGGGCAATTCACCCCTCCACTTT; CDR3 protein: CSVSNRTIRGNSPLHF
D gene: TRBD1; V gene: TRBV18; clone size: -; J gene: TRBJ2-7; CDR3 DNA: TGTGCCAGCTCACCGACAGGGGACTACGAGCAGTACTTC; CDR3 protein: CASSPTGDYEQYF
D gene: -; V gene: TRBV7-9; clone size: -; J gene: TRBJ2-7; CDR3 DNA: TGTGCCAGCAGCGGAAGGACAGATTTCGATATTACATTC; CDR3 protein: CASSGRTDFDITF
D gene: -; V gene: TRBV7-9; clone size: -; J gene: TRBJ2-1; CDR3 DNA: TGTGCCAGCAGCTTAGAGGCAGCCTCCTACAATGAGCAGTTCTTC; CDR3 protein: CASSLEAASYNEQFF
D gene: -; V gene: TRBV19; clone size: -; J gene: TRBJ2-4; CDR3 DNA: TGTGCCAGTAGTTGGCAGGGAGACATTCAGTACTTC; CDR3 protein: CASSWQGDIQYF
D gene: TRBD2; V gene: TRBV7-7; clone size: -; J gene: TRBJ2-3; CDR3 DNA: TGTGCTAGCAGCTTAGTGTGGGGTCTAGCGGGAGGATGGGGATGGACAGATACGCAGTATTTT; CDR3 protein: CASSLVWGLAGGWGWTDTQYF
D gene: TRBD2; V gene: TRBV5-1; clone size: -; J gene: TRBJ2-3; CDR3 DNA: TGCGCCAGCAGCCCCCGGGAGGGTTCAGATACGCAGTATTTT; CDR3 protein: CASSPREGSDTQYF
D gene: -; V gene: TRBV6-1; clone size: -; J gene: TRBJ2-3; CDR3 DNA: TGTGCCAGCAGTGTTTCTGATACGCAGTATTTT; CDR3 protein: CASSVSDTQYF
D gene: TRBD1; V gene: TRBV28; clone size: -; J gene: TRBJ2-3; CDR3 DNA: TGTGCCAGCAGAGGGGGCGGCACAGATACGCAGTATTTT; CDR3 protein: CASRGGGTDTQYF
D gene: -; V gene: TRBV9; clone size: once; J gene: TRBJ1-2; CDR3 DNA: TGTGCCAGCAGCGTAGCTACCGCAGGGCGAAACGGCTACACCTTC; CDR3 protein: CASSVATAGRNGYTF
D gene: -; V gene: TRBV5-1; clone size: -; J gene: TRBJ2-7; CDR3 DNA: TGCGCCAGCAGCGCCGCCTACGAGCAGTACTTC; CDR3 protein: CASSAAYEQYF
D gene: -; V gene: TRBV6-6; clone size: -; J gene: TRBJ2-1; CDR3 DNA: TGTGCCAGCAGTTGGGCGCGGGGTATCAACAATGAGCAGTTCTTC; CDR3 protein: CASSWARGINNEQFF
D gene: -; V gene: TRBV5-1; clone size: -; J gene: TRBJ1-2; CDR3 DNA: TGCGCCAGCAGCTTGGACAGAAAGTATGGCTACACCTTC; CDR3 protein: CASSLDRKYGYTF
D gene: -; V gene: TRBV4-2; clone size: -; J gene: TRBJ2-2; CDR3 DNA: TGTGCCAGCAGCCAAGAGAAGAACACCGGGGAGCTGTTTTTT; CDR3 protein: CASSQEKNTGELFF
D gene: -; V gene: TRBV9; clone size: -; J gene: TRBJ1-1; CDR3 DNA: TGTGCCAGCAGCGTAGGGGGGTCAACTGAAGCTTTCTTT; CDR3 protein: CASSVGGSTEAFF